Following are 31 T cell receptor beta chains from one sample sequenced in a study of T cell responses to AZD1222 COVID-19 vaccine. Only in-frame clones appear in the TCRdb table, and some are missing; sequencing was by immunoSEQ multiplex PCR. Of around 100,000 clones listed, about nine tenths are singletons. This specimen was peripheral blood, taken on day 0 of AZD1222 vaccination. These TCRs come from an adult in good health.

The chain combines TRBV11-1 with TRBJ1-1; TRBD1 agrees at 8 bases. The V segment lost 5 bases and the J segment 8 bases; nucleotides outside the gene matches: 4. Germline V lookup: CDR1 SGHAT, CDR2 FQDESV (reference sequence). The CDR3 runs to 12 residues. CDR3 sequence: CASSPGQAEAFF. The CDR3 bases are TGTGCCAGCAGCCCGGGACAGGCGGAAGCTTTCTTT.

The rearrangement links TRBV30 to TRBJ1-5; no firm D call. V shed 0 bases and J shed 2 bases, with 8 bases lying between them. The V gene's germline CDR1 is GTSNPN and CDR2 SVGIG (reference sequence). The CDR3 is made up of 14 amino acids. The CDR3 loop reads CAWSVRSGNQPQHF. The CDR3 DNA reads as TGTGCCTGGAGTGTAAGGTCGGGCAATCAGCCCCAGCATTTT.

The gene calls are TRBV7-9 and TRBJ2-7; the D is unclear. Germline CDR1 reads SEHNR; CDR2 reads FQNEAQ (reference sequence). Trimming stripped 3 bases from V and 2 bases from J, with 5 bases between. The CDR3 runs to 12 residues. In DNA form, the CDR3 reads TGTGCCAGCAGCTTGGAACCCTACGAGCAGTACTTC. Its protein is CASSLEPYEQYF. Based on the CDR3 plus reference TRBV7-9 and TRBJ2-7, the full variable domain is DTGVSQNPRHKITKRGQNVTFRCDPISEHNRLYWYRQTLGQGPEFLTYFQNEAQLEKSRLLSDRFSAERPKGSFSTLEIQRTEQGDSAMYLCASSLEPYEQYFGPGTRLTVT.

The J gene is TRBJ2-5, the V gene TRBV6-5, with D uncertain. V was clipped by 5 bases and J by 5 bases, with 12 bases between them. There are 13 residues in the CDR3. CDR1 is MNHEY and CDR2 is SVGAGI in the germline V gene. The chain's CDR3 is CASSPRIRETQYF. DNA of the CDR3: TGTGCCAGCAGTCCCCGAATTCGGGAGACCCAGTACTTC.

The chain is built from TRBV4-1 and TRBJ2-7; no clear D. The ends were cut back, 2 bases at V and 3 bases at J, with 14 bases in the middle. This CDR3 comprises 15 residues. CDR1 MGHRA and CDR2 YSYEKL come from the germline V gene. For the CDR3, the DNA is TGCGCCAGCAGCCAAACCCCAACTAATTACTACGAGCAGTACTTC. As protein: CASSQTPTNYYEQYF.

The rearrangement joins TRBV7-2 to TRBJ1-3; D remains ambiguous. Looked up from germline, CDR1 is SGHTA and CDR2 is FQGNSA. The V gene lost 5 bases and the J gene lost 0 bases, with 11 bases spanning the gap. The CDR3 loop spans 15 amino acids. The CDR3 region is CASSPQPSSGNTIYF. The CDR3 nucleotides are TGTGCCAGCAGCCCGCAGCCTTCCTCTGGAAACACCATATATTTT. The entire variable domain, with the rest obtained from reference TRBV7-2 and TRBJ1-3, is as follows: GAGVSQSPSNKVTEKGKDVELRCDPISGHTALYWYRQSLGQGLEFLIYFQGNSAPDKSGLPSDRFSAERTGGSVSTLTIQRTQQEDSAVYLCASSPQPSSGNTIYFGEGSWLTVV.

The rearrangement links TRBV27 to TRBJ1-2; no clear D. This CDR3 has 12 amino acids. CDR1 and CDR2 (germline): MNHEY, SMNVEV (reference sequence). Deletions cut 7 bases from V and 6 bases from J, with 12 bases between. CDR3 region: CASNPGGDGYTF. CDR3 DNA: TGTGCCAGCAATCCGGGAGGCGATGGCTACACCTTC.

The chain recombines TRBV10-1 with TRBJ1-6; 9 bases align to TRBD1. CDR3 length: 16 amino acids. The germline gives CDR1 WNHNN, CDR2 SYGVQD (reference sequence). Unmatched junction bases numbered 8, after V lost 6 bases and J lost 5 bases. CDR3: CASRIQGAVDNSPLHF. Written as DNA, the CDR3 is TGCGCCAGCAGGATACAGGGGGCGGTCGATAATTCACCCCTCCACTTT.

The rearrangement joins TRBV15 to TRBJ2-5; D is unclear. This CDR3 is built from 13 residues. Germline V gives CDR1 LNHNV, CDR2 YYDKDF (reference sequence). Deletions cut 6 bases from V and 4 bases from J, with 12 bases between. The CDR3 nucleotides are TGTGCCACCAGTTTGAGTAGGCCAGAGACCCAGTACTTC. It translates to CATSLSRPETQYF.

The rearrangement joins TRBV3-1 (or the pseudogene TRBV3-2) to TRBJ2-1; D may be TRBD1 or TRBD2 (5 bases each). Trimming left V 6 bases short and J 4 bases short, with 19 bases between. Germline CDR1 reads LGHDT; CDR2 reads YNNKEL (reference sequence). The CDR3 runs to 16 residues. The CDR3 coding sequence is TGTGCCAGCAGTCCACCGAACCCCTGGGGGTACAATGAGCAGTTCTTC. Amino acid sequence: CASSPPNPWGYNEQFF.

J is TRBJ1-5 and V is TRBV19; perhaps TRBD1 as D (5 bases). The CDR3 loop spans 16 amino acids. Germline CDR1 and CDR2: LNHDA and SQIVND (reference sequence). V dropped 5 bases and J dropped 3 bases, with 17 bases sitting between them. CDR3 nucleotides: TGTGCCAGTAGTTTGAGGGGTCCTCATTCCAATCAGCCCCAGCATTTT. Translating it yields CASSLRGPHSNQPQHF.

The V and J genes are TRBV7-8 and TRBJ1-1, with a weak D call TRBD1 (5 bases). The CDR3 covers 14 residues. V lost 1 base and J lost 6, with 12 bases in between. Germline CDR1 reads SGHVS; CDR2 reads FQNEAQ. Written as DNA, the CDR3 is TGTGCCAGCAGCTTAGAGGGGCTGGGAGCTGAAGCTTTCTTT. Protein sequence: CASSLEGLGAEAFF.

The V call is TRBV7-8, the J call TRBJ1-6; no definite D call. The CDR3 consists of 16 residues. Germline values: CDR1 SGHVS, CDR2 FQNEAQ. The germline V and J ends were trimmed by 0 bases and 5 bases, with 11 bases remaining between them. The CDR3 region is CASSLAIRRDNSPLHF. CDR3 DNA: TGTGCCAGCAGCTTAGCGATCAGACGGGATAATTCACCCCTCCACTTT.

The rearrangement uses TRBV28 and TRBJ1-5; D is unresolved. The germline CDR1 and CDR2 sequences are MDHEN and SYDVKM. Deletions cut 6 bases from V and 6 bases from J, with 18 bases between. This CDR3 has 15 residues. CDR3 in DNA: TGTGCCAGCAGAACCTCACCCCTACTGGGTCAGCCCCAGCATTTT. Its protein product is CASRTSPLLGQPQHF.

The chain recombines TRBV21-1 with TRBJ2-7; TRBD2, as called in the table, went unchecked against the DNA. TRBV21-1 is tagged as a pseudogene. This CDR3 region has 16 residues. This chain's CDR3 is CASTRRLAGFPYEQYF. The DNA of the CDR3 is TGTGCCAGCACCCGGAGACTAGCGGGATTCCCTTACGAGCAGTACTTC.

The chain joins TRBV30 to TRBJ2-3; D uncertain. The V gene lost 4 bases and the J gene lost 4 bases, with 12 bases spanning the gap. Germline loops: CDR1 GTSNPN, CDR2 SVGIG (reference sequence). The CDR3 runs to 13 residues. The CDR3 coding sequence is TGTGCCTGGAAAGTGACCCCGGCAGATACGCAGTATTTT. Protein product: CAWKVTPADTQYF.

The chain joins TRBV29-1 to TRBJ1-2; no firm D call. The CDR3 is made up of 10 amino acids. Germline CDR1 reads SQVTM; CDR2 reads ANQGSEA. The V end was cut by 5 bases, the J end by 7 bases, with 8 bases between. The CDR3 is CSVPYSGYTF. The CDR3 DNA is TGCAGCGTTCCTTACAGTGGCTACACCTTC.

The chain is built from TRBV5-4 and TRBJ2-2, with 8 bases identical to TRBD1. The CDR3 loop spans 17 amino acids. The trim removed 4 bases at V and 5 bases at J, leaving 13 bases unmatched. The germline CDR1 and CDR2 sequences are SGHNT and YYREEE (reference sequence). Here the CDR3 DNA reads TGTGCCAGCAGCACTGATGGTGTCAGGGGGCGTACCGGGGAGCTGTTTTTT. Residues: CASSTDGVRGRTGELFF.

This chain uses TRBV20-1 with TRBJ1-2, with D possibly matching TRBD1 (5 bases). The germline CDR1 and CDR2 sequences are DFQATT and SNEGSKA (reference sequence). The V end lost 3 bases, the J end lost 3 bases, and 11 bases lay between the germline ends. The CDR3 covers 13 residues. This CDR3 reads CSASQGADYGYTF. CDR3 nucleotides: TGCAGTGCTAGTCAAGGGGCTGACTATGGCTACACCTTC.

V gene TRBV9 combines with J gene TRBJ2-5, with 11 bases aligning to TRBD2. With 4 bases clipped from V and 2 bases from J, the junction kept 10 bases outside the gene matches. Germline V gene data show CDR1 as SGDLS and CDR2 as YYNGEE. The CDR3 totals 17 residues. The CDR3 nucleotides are TGTGCCAGCAGCTCCAATCTAGCGGGAGGCTCACAAGAGACCCAGTACTTC. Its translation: CASSSNLAGGSQETQYF.

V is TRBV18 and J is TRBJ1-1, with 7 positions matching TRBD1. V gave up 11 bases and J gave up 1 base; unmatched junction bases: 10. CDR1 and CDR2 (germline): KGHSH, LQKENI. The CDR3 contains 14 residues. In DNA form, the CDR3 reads TGTGCCGGGCGGACAGGCGGGGGGAACACTGAAGCTTTCTTT. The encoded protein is CAGRTGGGNTEAFF.

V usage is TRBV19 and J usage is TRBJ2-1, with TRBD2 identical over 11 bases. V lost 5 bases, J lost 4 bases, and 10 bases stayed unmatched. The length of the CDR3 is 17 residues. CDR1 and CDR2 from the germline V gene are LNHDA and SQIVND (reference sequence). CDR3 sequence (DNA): TGTGCCAGTAGTGTCCGAATAGCGGGAGGGACATACAATGAGCAGTTCTTC. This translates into CASSVRIAGGTYNEQFF.

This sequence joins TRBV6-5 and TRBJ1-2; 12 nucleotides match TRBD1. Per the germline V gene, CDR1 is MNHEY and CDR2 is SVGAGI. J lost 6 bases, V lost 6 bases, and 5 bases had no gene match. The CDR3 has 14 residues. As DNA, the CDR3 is TGTGCCAGCAGCCCCGGGACAGGGGGCGATGGCTACACCTTC. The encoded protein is CASSPGTGGDGYTF.

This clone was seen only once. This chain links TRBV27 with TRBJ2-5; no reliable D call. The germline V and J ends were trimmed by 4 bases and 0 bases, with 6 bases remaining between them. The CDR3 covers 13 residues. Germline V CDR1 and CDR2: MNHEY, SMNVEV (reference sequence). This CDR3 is CASSYTYQETQYF. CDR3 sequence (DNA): TGTGCCAGCAGTTACACGTACCAAGAGACCCAGTACTTC.

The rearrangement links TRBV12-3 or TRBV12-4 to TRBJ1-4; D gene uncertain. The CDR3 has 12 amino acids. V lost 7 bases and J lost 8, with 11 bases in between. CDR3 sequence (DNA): TGTGCCAGCACCGGGATTCTCGAAAAACTGTTTTTT. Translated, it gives CASTGILEKLFF.

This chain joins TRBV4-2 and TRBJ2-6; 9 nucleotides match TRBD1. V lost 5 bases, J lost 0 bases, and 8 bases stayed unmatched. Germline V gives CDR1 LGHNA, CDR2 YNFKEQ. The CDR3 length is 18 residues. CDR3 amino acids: CASSSRTGVTSGANVLTF. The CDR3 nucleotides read TGTGCCAGCAGCTCGAGGACAGGGGTTACCTCTGGGGCCAACGTCCTGACTTTC.

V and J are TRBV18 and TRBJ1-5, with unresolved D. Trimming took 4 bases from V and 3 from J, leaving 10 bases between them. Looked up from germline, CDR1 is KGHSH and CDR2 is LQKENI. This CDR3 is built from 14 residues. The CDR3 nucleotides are TGTGCCAGCTCACAGGACGGACTCAATCAGCCCCAGCATTTT. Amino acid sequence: CASSQDGLNQPQHF.

The CDR3 region has the DNA TGTGCCAGTAGTAGAGGGAGAGGTAATTCACCCCTCCACTTT. Protein: CASSRGRGNSPLHF. The chain combines TRBV19 with TRBJ1-6; D unclear. The germline CDR1 and CDR2 sequences are LNHDA and SQIVND (reference sequence). The V end lost 4 bases, the J end lost 6 bases, and 10 bases lay between the germline ends. The CDR3 consists of 14 residues.

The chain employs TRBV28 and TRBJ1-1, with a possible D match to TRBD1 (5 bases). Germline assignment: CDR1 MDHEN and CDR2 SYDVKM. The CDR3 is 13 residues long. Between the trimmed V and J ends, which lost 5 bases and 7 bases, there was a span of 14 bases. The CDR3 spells CASSGTYFLEAFF. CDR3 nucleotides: TGTGCCAGCAGTGGGACCTATTTTCTTGAAGCTTTCTTT.

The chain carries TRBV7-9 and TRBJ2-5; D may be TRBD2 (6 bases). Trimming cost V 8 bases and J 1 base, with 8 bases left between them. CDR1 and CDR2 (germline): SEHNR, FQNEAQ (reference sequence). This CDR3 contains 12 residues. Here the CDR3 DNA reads TGTGCCAGCGTCGGGGGCCAAGAGACCCAGTACTTC. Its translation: CASVGGQETQYF.

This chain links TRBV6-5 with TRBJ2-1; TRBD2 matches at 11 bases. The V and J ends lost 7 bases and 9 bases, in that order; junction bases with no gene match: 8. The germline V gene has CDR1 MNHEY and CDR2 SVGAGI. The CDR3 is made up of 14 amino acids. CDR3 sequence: CASTAASGRSEQFF. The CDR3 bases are TGTGCCAGCACTGCGGCTAGCGGGAGGAGTGAGCAGTTCTTC.